This T cell receptor beta chain was observed in a study of CD8 T cells in Susac syndrome. The germline V gene has CDR1 MGHRA and CDR2 YSYEKL. The CDR3 consists of 15 residues. The germline V and J ends were trimmed by 0 bases and 1 base, with 7 bases remaining between them. With random hexamers, reverse transcription was performed on about 0.45 to 1 ug of RNA. The immunoSEQ assay covered 54 Vbeta and 13 Jbeta segments for CDR3. TCRdb analysed the immunoSEQ multiplex PCR reads with MiXCR anew, one entry per CDR3 protein. The sample holds some 57,000 distinct CDR3 sequences; around 94% are singletons and the top ten take approximately 0.2%. From blood CD8+ and CD4+ T cells, the TCR beta chain was sequenced. TEMRA cells were FACS-enriched, with CD8+ and CD4+ T cells isolated negatively.

Sequences were obtained from CD8+ T cells from PBMCs. This chain links TRBV4-1 with TRBJ1-5; D gene uncertain. The TCR was taken from a human donor in good health. The CDR3 is CASSQENRSNQPQHF. The CDR3, as DNA: TGCGCCAGCAGCCAAGAAAACAGAAGCAATCAGCCCCAGCATTTT.